A single sample gave rise to the 2 T cell receptor beta chains below, sequenced in a study of blood T cell repertoires in COVID-19. The method was immunoSEQ multiplex PCR; TCRdb's version includes in-frame clones alone and lacks a portion of them. The table lists under 150,000 clones, 65% to 85% of them singletons. Input material: peripheral blood. These receptors were taken from a woman aged 60-70 years with acute or convalescent COVID-19.

This clone was counted between two and nine times. V is TRBV6-1 and J is TRBJ2-7, with TRBD2 matching over 12 bases. Trimming cost V 1 base and J 2 bases; bases outside gene matches: 3. The CDR3 runs to 16 residues. The germline CDR1 and CDR2 sequences are MNHNS and SASEGT. In nucleotides, the CDR3 is TGTGCCAGCAGTGAAGGGACTAGCGGGGTTCCCTACGAGCAGTACTTC. It is translated as CASSEGTSGVPYEQYF.

The chain is built from TRBV10-2 and TRBJ1-5; possibly TRBD1 for D (6 bases). In germline, CDR1 is WSHSY, CDR2 SAAADI. The ends were cut back, 10 bases at V and 0 bases at J, with 13 bases in the middle. The CDR3 spans 14 residues. The CDR3: CATADRNSNQPQHF. In DNA, the CDR3 is TGCGCCACCGCCGACAGGAATAGCAATCAGCCCCAGCATTTT.